This TCR beta chain comes out of a study of radiation and T cells in renal cell carcinoma. This CDR3 has 14 amino acids. The J segment lost 6 bases and the V segment lost 6 bases, leaving 8 bases of the junction unmatched. CDR1 is MNHNY, CDR2 SVGAGI, per germline (reference sequence). Here immunoSEQ multiplex PCR was the method, and the copy in TCRdb shows in-frame clones only, minus some. Among around 140,000 clones listed, around nine tenths were seen once. The time point denotes: blood 4 weeks post-SBRT, at nephrectomy. Documented treatment: 15 Gy SBRT to primary tumor, nephrectomy 4 weeks later. This chain joins TRBV6-6 and TRBJ1-2; the match to TRBD1 covers 9 bases. This clonotype was sampled from a woman between 50 and 59 years old with renal cell carcinoma. Sequenced here: blood, sampled from a patient whose treatment included radiotherapy and nephrectomy. The CDR3 loop is CASRTRGQGDGYTF. The CDR3 DNA sequence: TGTGCCAGCAGGACCCGGGGACAGGGAGATGGCTACACCTTC.